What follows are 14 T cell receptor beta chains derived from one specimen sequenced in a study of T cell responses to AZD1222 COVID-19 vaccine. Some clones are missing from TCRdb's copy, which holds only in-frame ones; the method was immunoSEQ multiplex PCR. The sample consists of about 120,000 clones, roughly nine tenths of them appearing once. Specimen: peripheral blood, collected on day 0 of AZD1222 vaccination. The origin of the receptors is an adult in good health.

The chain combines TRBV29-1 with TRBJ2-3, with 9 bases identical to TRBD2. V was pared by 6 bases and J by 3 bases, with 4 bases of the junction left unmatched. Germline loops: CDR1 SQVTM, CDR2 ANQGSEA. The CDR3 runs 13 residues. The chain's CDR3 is CSVRAGGTDTQYF. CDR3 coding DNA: TGCAGCGTACGAGCGGGAGGAACAGATACGCAGTATTTT.

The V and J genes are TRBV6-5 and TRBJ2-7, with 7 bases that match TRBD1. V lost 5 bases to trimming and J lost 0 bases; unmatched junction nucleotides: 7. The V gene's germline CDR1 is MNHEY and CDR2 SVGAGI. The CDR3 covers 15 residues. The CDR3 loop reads CASSTGQFNSYEQYF. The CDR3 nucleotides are TGTGCCAGCAGTACGGGACAGTTTAACTCCTACGAGCAGTACTTC.

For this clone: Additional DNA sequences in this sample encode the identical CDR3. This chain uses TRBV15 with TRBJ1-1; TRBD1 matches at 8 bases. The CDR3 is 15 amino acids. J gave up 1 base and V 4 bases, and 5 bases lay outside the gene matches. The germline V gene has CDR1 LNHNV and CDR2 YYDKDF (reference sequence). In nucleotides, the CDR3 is TGTGCCACCAGCATCCGCGGACAGGGGAACACTGAAGCTTTCTTT. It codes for CATSIRGQGNTEAFF.

The CDR3 reads CASRSGLAGSGELFF. CDR3 nucleotide sequence: TGCGCCAGCAGGTCGGGACTAGCGGGATCCGGGGAGCTGTTTTTT. The rearrangement joins TRBV5-1 to TRBJ2-2; 13 bases are a match to TRBD2. Germline V gene data show CDR1 as SGHRS and CDR2 as YFSETQ. The CDR3 loop spans 15 amino acids. The junction had 4 bases not matched to a gene; V was cut back by 5 bases and J by 6 bases.

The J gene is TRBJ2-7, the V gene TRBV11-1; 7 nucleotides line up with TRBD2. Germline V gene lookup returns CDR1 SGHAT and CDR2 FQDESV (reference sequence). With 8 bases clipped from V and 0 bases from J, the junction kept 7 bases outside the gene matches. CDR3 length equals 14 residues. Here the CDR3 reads CASRQGLSSYEQYF. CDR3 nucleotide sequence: TGTGCCAGCCGCCAGGGACTATCCTCCTACGAGCAGTACTTC.

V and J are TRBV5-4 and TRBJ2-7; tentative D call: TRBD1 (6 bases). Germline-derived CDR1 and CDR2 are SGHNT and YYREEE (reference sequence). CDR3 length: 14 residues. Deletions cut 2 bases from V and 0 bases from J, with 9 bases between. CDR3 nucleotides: TGTGCCAGCAGCTTAAGGACAGACTCCTACGAGCAGTACTTC. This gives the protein CASSLRTDSYEQYF.

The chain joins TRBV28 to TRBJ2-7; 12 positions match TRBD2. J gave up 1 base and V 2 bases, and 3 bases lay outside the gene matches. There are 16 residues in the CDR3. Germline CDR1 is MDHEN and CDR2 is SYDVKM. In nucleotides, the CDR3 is TGTGCCAGCAGTTTACTAGCGGGAGGGAGGTCCTACGAGCAGTACTTC. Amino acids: CASSLLAGGRSYEQYF.

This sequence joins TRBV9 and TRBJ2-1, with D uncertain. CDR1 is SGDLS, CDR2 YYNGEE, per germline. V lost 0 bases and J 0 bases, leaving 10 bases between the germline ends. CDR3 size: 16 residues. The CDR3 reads CASSVGASNSYNEQFF. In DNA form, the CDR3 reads TGTGCCAGCAGCGTAGGGGCTAGTAACTCCTACAATGAGCAGTTCTTC. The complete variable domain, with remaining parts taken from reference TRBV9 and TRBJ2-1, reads DSGVTQTPKHLITATGQRVTLRCSPRSGDLSVYWYQQSLDQGLQFLIQYYNGEERAKGNILERFSAQQFPDLHSELNLSSLELGDSALYFCASSVGASNSYNEQFFGPGTRLTVL.

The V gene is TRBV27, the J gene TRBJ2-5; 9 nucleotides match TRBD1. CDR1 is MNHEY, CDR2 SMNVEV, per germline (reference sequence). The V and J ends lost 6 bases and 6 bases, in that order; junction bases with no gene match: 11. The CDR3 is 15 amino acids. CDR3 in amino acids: CASSPTGGVGKTQYF. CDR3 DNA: TGTGCCAGCAGCCCAACAGGGGGCGTGGGTAAGACCCAGTACTTC.

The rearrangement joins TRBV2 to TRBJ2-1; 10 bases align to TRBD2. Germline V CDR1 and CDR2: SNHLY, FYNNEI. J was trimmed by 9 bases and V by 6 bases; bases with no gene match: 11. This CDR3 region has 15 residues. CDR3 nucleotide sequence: TGTGCCAGCAGCTCTAGCGGGGGCCTGGTGGGTGAGCAGTTCTTC. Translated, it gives CASSSSGGLVGEQFF.

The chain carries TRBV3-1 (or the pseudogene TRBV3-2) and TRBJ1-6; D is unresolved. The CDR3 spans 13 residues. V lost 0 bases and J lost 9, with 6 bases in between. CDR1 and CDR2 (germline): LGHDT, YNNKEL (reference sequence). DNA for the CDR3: TGTGCCAGCAGCCAAGATGTGAGTTCACCCCTCCACTTT. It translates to CASSQDVSSPLHF.

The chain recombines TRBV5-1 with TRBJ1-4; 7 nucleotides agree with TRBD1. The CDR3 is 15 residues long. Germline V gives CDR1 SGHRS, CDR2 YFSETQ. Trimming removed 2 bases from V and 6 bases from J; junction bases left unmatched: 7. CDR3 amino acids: CASSFAGGRDEKLFF. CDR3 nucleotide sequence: TGCGCCAGCAGCTTCGCAGGGGGACGGGATGAAAAACTGTTTTTT.

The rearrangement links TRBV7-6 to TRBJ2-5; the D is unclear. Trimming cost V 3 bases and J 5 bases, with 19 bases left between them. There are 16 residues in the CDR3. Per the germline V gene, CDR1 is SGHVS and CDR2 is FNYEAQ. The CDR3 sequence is CASSFTPPDVMETQYF. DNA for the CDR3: TGTGCCAGCAGCTTTACACCCCCGGACGTTATGGAGACCCAGTACTTC.

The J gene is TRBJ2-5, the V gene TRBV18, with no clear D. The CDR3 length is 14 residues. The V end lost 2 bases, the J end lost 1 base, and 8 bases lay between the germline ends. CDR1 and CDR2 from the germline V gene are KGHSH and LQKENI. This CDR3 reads CASSPTRSQETQYF. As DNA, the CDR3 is TGTGCCAGCTCACCAACACGGTCCCAAGAGACCCAGTACTTC.